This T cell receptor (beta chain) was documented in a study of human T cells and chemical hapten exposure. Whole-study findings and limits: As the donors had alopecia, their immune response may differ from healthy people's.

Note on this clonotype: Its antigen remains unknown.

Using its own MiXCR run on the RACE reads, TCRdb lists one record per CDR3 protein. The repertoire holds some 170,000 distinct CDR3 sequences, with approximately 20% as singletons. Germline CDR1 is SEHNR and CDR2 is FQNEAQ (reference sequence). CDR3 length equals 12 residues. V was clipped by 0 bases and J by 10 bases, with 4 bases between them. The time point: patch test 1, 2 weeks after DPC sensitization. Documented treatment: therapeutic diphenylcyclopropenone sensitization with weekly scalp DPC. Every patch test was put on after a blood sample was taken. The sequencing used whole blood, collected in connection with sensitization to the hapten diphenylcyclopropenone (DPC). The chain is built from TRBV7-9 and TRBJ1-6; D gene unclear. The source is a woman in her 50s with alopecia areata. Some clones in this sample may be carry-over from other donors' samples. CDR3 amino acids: CASSLALSPLHF. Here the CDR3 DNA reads TGTGCCAGCAGCTTAGCACTGTCACCCCTCCACTTT.